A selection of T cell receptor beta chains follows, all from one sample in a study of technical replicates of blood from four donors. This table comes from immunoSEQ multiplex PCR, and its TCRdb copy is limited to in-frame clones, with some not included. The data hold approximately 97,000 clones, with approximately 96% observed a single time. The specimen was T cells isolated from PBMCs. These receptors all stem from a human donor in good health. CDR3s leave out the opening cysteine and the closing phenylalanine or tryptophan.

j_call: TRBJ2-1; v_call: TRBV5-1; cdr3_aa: ASSLDASGSYNEQF
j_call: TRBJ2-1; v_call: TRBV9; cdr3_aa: ASSVYGGGDEQF
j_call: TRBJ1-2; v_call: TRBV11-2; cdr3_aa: ASSLESDTAYT
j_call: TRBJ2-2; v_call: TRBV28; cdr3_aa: ASTTVNTGELF
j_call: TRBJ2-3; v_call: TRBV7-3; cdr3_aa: ASSPLGPGDTQY
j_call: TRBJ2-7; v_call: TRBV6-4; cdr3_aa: ASSRLREVDEQY
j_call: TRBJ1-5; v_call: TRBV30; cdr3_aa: AWERQGANQPQH
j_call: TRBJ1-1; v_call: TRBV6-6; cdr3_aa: ASSAHNTEAF
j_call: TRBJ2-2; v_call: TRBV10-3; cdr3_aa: AISERTTAGELF
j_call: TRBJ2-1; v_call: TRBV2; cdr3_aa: ASWQGLADNEQF
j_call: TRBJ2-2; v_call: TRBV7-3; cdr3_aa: ASSLGQGGGELF
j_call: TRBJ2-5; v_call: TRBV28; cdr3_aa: ASNRGSGSLQVETQY
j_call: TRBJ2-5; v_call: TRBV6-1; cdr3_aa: ASSEGTGAETQY
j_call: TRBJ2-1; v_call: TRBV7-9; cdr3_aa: ASSEQGGYGEQF
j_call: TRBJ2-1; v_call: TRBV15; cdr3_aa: ASTGFGTTSYNEQF
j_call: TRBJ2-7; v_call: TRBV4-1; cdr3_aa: ASSQEEPGLAGYEQY
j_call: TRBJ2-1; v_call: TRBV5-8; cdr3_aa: ASSFGLAGSNEQF
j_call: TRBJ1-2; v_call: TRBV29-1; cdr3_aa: SVRTAQGYGYT
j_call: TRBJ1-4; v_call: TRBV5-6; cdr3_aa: ASSHTGQGREKLF
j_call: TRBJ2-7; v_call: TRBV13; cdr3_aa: ASSPGTSGTYEQY
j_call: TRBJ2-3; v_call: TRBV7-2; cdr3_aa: ASSFGILTDTQY
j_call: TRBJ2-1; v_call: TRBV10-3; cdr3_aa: AISVGLDNEQF
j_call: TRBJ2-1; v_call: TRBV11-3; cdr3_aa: ASSLDAGGTNEQF
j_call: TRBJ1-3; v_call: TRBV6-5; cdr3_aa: ASSSTASLPGNTIY
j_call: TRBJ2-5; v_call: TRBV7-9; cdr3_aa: ASSGPGLAGTQY
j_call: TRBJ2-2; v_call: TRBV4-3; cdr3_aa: ASSQVMAGNTGELF
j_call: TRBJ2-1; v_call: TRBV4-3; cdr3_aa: ASSQELAAGNEQF
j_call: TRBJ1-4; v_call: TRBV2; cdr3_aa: ASSESEIRTTNEKLF
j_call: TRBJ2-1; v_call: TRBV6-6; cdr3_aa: ASSDMRTYNEQF
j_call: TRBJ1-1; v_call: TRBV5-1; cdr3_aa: ASSDTGKTEAF
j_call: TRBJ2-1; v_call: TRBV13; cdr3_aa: ASSEPRTGLDHEQF